Presented here are 3 T cell receptor beta chains from one specimen sequenced in a study of cytomegalovirus exposure and HLA in healthy donors. The primer mix had 60 Vbeta and 13 Jbeta primers. Some clones are missing from TCRdb's copy, which holds only in-frame ones; the method was immunoSEQ multiplex PCR. This table has 100,000 to 150,000 clones, about 74% appearing once. The sequenced sample consisted of PBMCs. The receptors come from a woman aged 50 to 60 in good health and CMV-seropositive.

This chain joins TRBV15 and TRBJ1-5; tentative D call: TRBD1 (5 bases). CDR1 is LNHNV, CDR2 YYDKDF, per germline (reference sequence). The V end was cut by 0 bases, the J end by 6 bases, with 18 bases between. This CDR3 has 17 amino acids. CDR3 amino acids: CATSRDLTGGGGQPQHF. CDR3 nucleotide sequence: TGTGCCACCAGCAGAGATCTCACGGGGGGTGGAGGTCAGCCCCAGCATTTT.

The chain carries TRBV7-8 and TRBJ2-3; 8 bases are shared with TRBD2. This CDR3 comprises 15 residues. J lost 2 bases, V lost 2 bases, and 3 bases had no gene match. Germline CDR1 SGHVS, CDR2 FQNEAQ. CDR3 nucleotides: TGTGCCAGCAGCTTATTAGCGGGGTCCACAGATACGCAGTATTTT. Protein sequence: CASSLLAGSTDTQYF.

V is TRBV18 and J is TRBJ2-5; D remains unclear. CDR3 length: 14 amino acids. V dropped 0 bases and J dropped 5 bases, with 10 bases sitting between them. Germline lookup yields CDR1 KGHSH and CDR2 LQKENI. The CDR3 spells CASSPPSRSETQYF. The DNA of the CDR3 is TGTGCCAGCTCACCACCGTCCCGGTCGGAGACCCAGTACTTC.